These 26 T cell receptor beta chains came from one sample sequenced in a study of blood T cell repertoires in COVID-19. Here immunoSEQ multiplex PCR was the method, and the copy in TCRdb shows in-frame clones only, minus some. The sample contains tens of thousands of clones, roughly 80% of which appear only once. Sequencing input: peripheral blood. Every receptor here comes from a human donor in a cohort sampled during active COVID-19.

The chain links TRBV7-9 to TRBJ1-5; 7 nucleotides align to TRBD1. This CDR3 is built from 15 residues. Germline V CDR1 and CDR2: SEHNR, FQNEAQ (reference sequence). V lost 3 bases, J lost 4 bases, and 6 bases stayed unmatched. Here the CDR3 DNA reads TGTGCCAGCAGCTTTGGGGACAGCCCAAATCAGCCCCAGCATTTT. Its translation is CASSFGDSPNQPQHF.

The rearrangement joins TRBV7-9 to TRBJ1-5, with 7 bases lining up with TRBD1. CDR3 length: 15 amino acids. The junction had 8 bases not matched to a gene; V was cut back by 5 bases and J by 4 bases. The germline V gene encodes CDR1 SEHNR and CDR2 FQNEAQ (reference sequence). CDR3 amino acids: CASSPQGGRNQPQHF. The CDR3 coding sequence is TGTGCCAGCAGCCCCCAGGGGGGCAGAAATCAGCCCCAGCATTTT.

The V and J genes are TRBV28 and TRBJ2-7; possible D gene TRBD2, 5 bases. The germline V gene has CDR1 MDHEN and CDR2 SYDVKM. There are 15 residues in the CDR3. Trimming left V 6 bases short and J 0 bases short, with 15 bases between. The DNA of the CDR3 is TGTGCCAGCAGACGTACTAGTACTTACTCCTACGAGCAGTACTTC. Amino acids: CASRRTSTYSYEQYF.

V is TRBV3-1 (or the pseudogene TRBV3-2) and J is TRBJ2-1, with D possibly matching TRBD2 (5 bases). Germline values: CDR1 LGHDT, CDR2 YNNKEL (reference sequence). V was cut by 0 bases and J by 1 base, with 19 bases left in between. The CDR3 is made up of 19 amino acids. The CDR3 reads CASSQDSMRVINSYNEQFF. The CDR3 bases are TGTGCCAGCAGCCAAGATAGCATGAGGGTAATAAATTCCTACAATGAGCAGTTCTTC.

This clone was detected once. This chain uses TRBV28 with TRBJ2-3, with a weak D call TRBD1 (6 bases). This CDR3 is 14 amino acids long. Germline V gives CDR1 MDHEN, CDR2 SYDVKM. V lost 2 bases and J lost 2, with 8 bases in between. The CDR3 region is CASSLGGDTDTQYF. The CDR3 coding sequence is TGTGCCAGCAGTTTAGGGGGCGACACAGATACGCAGTATTTT. The variable domain in full, completed from reference TRBV28 and TRBJ2-3, reads DVKVTQSSRYLVKRTGEKVFLECVQDMDHENMFWYRQDPGLGLRLIYFSYDVKMKEKGDIPEGYSVSREKKERFSLILESASTNQTSMYLCASSLGGDTDTQYFGPGTRLTVL.

The CDR3 DNA is TGCAGCGTTGCGGAGGCCCAAGGAGGGCCCCAGCATTTT. It specifies CSVAEAQGGPQHF. The V gene is TRBV29-1, the J gene TRBJ1-5; D gene unclear. V lost 4 bases to trimming and J lost 9 bases, with 16 bases between them. Germline V gene data show CDR1 as SQVTM and CDR2 as ANQGSEA. The CDR3 is 13 amino acids.

This chain connects TRBV11-2 to TRBJ2-3, with 7 bases identical to TRBD2. Germline trimming cut 3 bases from V and 1 base from J; bases unmatched to any gene: 4. The CDR3 covers 15 residues. The germline V gene encodes CDR1 SGHAT and CDR2 FQNNGV. The CDR3 DNA is TGTGCCAGCAGCTTTGCGGGAGAGGGCACAGATACGCAGTATTTT. Its protein product is CASSFAGEGTDTQYF.

The chain couples TRBV7-8 to TRBJ2-7; TRBD2 matches 11 bases. The CDR3 consists of 16 residues. Germline lookup yields CDR1 SGHVS and CDR2 FQNEAQ. With V trimmed by 2 bases and J by 6 bases, 9 bases remained unmatched. The CDR3 DNA sequence: TGTGCCAGCAGCTTAAATAGCGGGAGGGCCGTCGGCGAGCAGTACTTC. Its translation: CASSLNSGRAVGEQYF.

This clone appeared a few times. This chain connects TRBV12-3 or TRBV12-4 to TRBJ1-1; D ambiguous. There are 13 residues in the CDR3. V lost 1 base and J 2 bases, leaving 5 bases between the germline ends. This chain's CDR3 is CASSLDLNTEAFF. In nucleotides, the CDR3 is TGTGCCAGCAGTTTAGATCTCAACACTGAAGCTTTCTTT.

The rearrangement uses TRBV5-1 and TRBJ2-7; the match to TRBD2 covers 7 bases. The CDR3 totals 15 residues. V trimming: 4 bases; J trimming: 3 bases; junction bases outside the gene matches: 10. Germline V gene lookup returns CDR1 SGHRS and CDR2 YFSETQ. The CDR3 loop is CASSPGTNLFYEQYF. CDR3 bases: TGCGCCAGCAGCCCCGGGACTAATCTCTTCTACGAGCAGTACTTC. The complete variable domain, with remaining parts taken from reference TRBV5-1 and TRBJ2-7, reads KAGVTQTPRYLIKTRGQQVTLSCSPISGHRSVSWYQQTPGQGLQFLFEYFSETQRNKGNFPGRFSGRQFSNSRSEMNVSTLELGDSALYLCASSPGTNLFYEQYFGPGTRLTVT.

The V call is TRBV5-1, the J call TRBJ2-5, with 9 bases fitting TRBD2. V dropped 0 bases and J dropped 4; count of bases not matched to a gene: 7. CDR1 is SGHRS and CDR2 is YFSETQ in the germline V gene. The CDR3 loop spans 16 amino acids. CDR3 residues: CASSLASGGRGETQYF. CDR3 in DNA: TGCGCCAGCAGCTTGGCCAGCGGGGGGCGGGGAGAGACCCAGTACTTC.

This chain joins TRBV13 and TRBJ2-7; 10 bases line up with TRBD2. CDR3 size: 17 residues. Germline loops: CDR1 PRHDT, CDR2 FYEKMQ (reference sequence). The V and J ends lost 1 base and 2 bases, in that order; junction bases with no gene match: 8. CDR3 nucleotide sequence: TGTGCCAGCAGCTTAGTTAGCGGGAGGACTAATACCTACGAGCAGTACTTC. The encoded protein is CASSLVSGRTNTYEQYF.

The V gene is TRBV7-9, the J gene TRBJ2-6; TRBD2 might be the D (5 bases). The CDR3 totals 15 residues. Germline CDR1 and CDR2: SEHNR and FQNEAQ (reference sequence). V lost 5 bases and J 2 bases, leaving 10 bases between the germline ends. DNA of the CDR3: TGTGCCAGCAGCAAAGCCGGGGCTGGGGCCAACGTCCTGACTTTC. Translated, it gives CASSKAGAGANVLTF.

The V and J genes are TRBV18 and TRBJ1-4, with D tentatively TRBD1 (6 bases). There are 14 residues in the CDR3. V was trimmed by 3 bases and J by 7 bases, leaving 12 bases between them. In germline, CDR1 is KGHSH, CDR2 LQKENI. The CDR3 loop reads CASSPSTGGEKLFF. The CDR3 DNA sequence: TGTGCCAGCTCACCCTCGACAGGAGGTGAAAAACTGTTTTTT. The whole variable domain, remainder taken from reference TRBV18 and TRBJ1-4, is NAGVMQNPRHLVRRRGQEARLRCSPMKGHSHVYWYRQLPEEGLKFMVYLQKENIIDESGMPKERFSAEFPKEGPSILRIQQVVRGDSAAYFCASSPSTGGEKLFFGSGTQLSVL.

The chain uses TRBV5-5 and TRBJ2-5; 8 positions match TRBD2. The germline CDR1 and CDR2 sequences are SGHKS and YYEKEE (reference sequence). Trimming at V came to 0 bases and at J to 3 bases, leaving 7 bases not matched to a gene. The CDR3 is 16 residues long. Here the CDR3 DNA reads TGTGCCAGCAGCTTGGCGGGAGGGATTGGGGAAGAGACCCAGTACTTC. Translated, it gives CASSLAGGIGEETQYF.

The chain carries TRBV6-4 and TRBJ2-5, with 7 bases matching TRBD2. V lost 6 bases, J lost 1 base, and 5 bases stayed unmatched. The CDR3 spans 14 residues. From germline, CDR1 is MRHNA and CDR2 SNTAGT. The chain's CDR3 is CASRSLASQETQYF. The DNA of the CDR3 is TGTGCCAGCAGATCACTAGCGAGCCAAGAGACCCAGTACTTC.

The rearrangement links TRBV7-8 to TRBJ2-6, with TRBD1 matching over 8 bases. J lost 0 bases, V lost 0 bases, and 7 bases had no gene match. The CDR3 has 19 residues. The germline CDR1 and CDR2 sequences are SGHVS and FQNEAQ. The CDR3 bases are TGTGCCAGCAGCTTAGCGCTAAGGGACAGGACCTCTGGGGCCAACGTCCTGACTTTC. Its protein is CASSLALRDRTSGANVLTF.

This clone has just a few counts. The chain links TRBV10-3 to TRBJ2-5; maybe TRBD2 (6 bases). Trimming stripped 6 bases from V and 0 bases from J, with 11 bases between. Germline-derived CDR1 and CDR2 are ENHRY and SYGVKD. This CDR3 is built from 14 residues. CDR3 bases: TGTGCCATCAGGGAGACTAGTTACCAAGAGACCCAGTACTTC. Its protein is CAIRETSYQETQYF.

V gene TRBV6-6 combines with J gene TRBJ2-1, with TRBD2 as a possible D gene (5 bases). V was shortened by 2 bases and J by 8 bases, with 13 bases between the two germline ends. The CDR3 has 14 amino acids. Germline CDR1 and CDR2: MNHNY and SVGAGI (reference sequence). This CDR3 reads CASSYRASFDEQFF. The CDR3 nucleotides are TGTGCCAGCAGTTACCGGGCTAGCTTCGATGAGCAGTTCTTC.

DNA of the CDR3: TGTGCCAGCAGTGAGGGACTAGCGGCATTAGGAGATGAGCAGTTCTTC. Amino acid sequence: CASSEGLAALGDEQFF. The chain employs TRBV6-1 and TRBJ2-1, with 11 bases that match TRBD2. Germline CDR1 reads MNHNS; CDR2 reads SASEGT. Trimming at V came to 3 bases and at J to 8 bases, leaving 9 bases not matched to a gene. The CDR3 loop spans 16 amino acids.

This clone was recorded once. This chain joins TRBV6-1 and TRBJ2-7; tentatively, D is TRBD2 (5 bases). The CDR3 length is 15 residues. Trimming stripped 0 bases from V and 6 bases from J, with 15 bases between. The germline V gene encodes CDR1 MNHNS and CDR2 SASEGT. The CDR3 coding sequence is TGTGCCAGCAGTGAAGCACCGGGAATCTCTAGCGAGCAGTACTTC. It yields the protein CASSEAPGISSEQYF.

V and J are TRBV9 and TRBJ1-6; D call uncertain. The V end lost 3 bases, the J end lost 4 bases, and 8 bases lay between the germline ends. Germline loops: CDR1 SGDLS, CDR2 YYNGEE. This CDR3 has 14 residues. The CDR3 protein is CASSGSSYNSPLHF. The CDR3 DNA is TGTGCCAGCAGCGGCAGTTCATATAATTCACCCCTCCACTTT. The full variable domain, rest sourced from reference TRBV9 and TRBJ1-6, is DSGVTQTPKHLITATGQRVTLRCSPRSGDLSVYWYQQSLDQGLQFLIQYYNGEERAKGNILERFSAQQFPDLHSELNLSSLELGDSALYFCASSGSSYNSPLHFGNGTRLTVT.

The rearrangement joins TRBV25-1 to TRBJ2-1; TRBD2 agrees at 9 bases. Trimming at V came to 5 bases and at J to 2 bases, leaving 1 base not matched to a gene. CDR1 MGHDK and CDR2 SYGVNS come from the germline V gene. The CDR3 covers 14 residues. Here the CDR3 reads CASSPSGAYNEQFF. The CDR3 DNA follows: TGTGCCAGCAGTCCTAGCGGGGCCTACAATGAGCAGTTCTTC.

The chain links TRBV5-1 to TRBJ2-2; 8 positions match TRBD2. The ends lost 5 bases at V and 4 bases at J; junction bases unmatched: 7. Germline V CDR1 and CDR2: SGHRS, YFSETQ. This CDR3 is built from 15 residues. The CDR3 nucleotides read TGCGCCAGCAGTGCAAGCGGGAGTGGCACCGGGGAGCTGTTTTTT. It encodes CASSASGSGTGELFF.

V usage is TRBV7-8 and J usage is TRBJ1-5, with TRBD1 matching 10 bases. This CDR3 has 17 amino acids. Germline V CDR1 and CDR2: SGHVS, FQNEAQ. The junction had 10 bases not matched to a gene; V was cut back by 2 bases and J by 6 bases. This CDR3 is CASSLRWGQGRIQPQHF. The CDR3 nucleotides read TGTGCCAGCAGCTTAAGGTGGGGACAGGGGAGGATTCAGCCCCAGCATTTT.

The rearrangement joins TRBV6-6 to TRBJ1-6; no clear D gene. The CDR3 has 14 amino acids. V was shortened by 6 bases and J by 8 bases, with 14 bases between the two germline ends. Looked up from germline, CDR1 is MNHNY and CDR2 is SVGAGI (reference sequence). CDR3: CASRGGVVDSPLHF. CDR3 DNA: TGTGCCAGCAGAGGAGGAGTAGTCGATTCACCCCTCCACTTT.